These 24 T cell receptor beta chains came from one sample sequenced in a study of Graves' ophthalmopathy and Graves' hyperthyroidism. Amplification of TCR beta CDR3 regions used RNA transcripts. First-round RT-PCR with HTBI primers preceded a second-round multiplex PCR. Each CDR3 protein is one row after TCRdb ran MiXCR on the multiplex PCR reads. The sample includes about 700,000 distinct CDR3 sequences, 40% of them seen just once. Source material: peripheral blood. Source of these receptors: an adult man with Graves' ophthalmopathy.

This clonotype came up many times. The chain recombines TRBV6-5 with TRBJ2-5; D not resolved. The germline gives CDR1 MNHEY, CDR2 SVGAGI. The CDR3 loop spans 14 amino acids. The V end lost 0 bases, the J end lost 4 bases, and 9 bases lay between the germline ends. CDR3 nucleotides: TGTGCCAGCAGTTACTCGTTCGGCCCAGAGACCCAGTACTTC. Protein sequence: CASSYSFGPETQYF.

The J gene is TRBJ2-3, the V gene TRBV24-1; possible D gene TRBD2, 6 bases. CDR1 and CDR2 from the germline V gene are KGHDR and SFDVKD. Between the trimmed V and J ends, which lost 11 bases and 8 bases, there was a span of 10 bases. The CDR3 extends over 10 amino acids. CDR3 amino acids: CANQGGTQYF. CDR3 nucleotide sequence: TGTGCCAACCAGGGAGGTACGCAGTATTTT.

V and J are TRBV6-5 and TRBJ2-7; D possibly uses TRBD1 or TRBD2 (5 bases each). V was trimmed by 2 bases and J by 3 bases, leaving 11 bases between them. This CDR3 has 14 residues. CDR1 MNHEY and CDR2 SVGAGI come from the germline V gene. The CDR3 DNA reads as TGTGCCAGCAGTTACGGGGGTTTAAACTACGAGCAGTACTTC. Protein: CASSYGGLNYEQYF.

The CDR3 sequence is CASSDLVGGYTF. For the CDR3, the DNA is TGTGCCAGCAGTGATCTTGTCGGAGGCTACACCTTC. The chain uses TRBV25-1 and TRBJ1-2; no reliable D call. V gave up 3 bases and J gave up 8 bases, with 10 bases separating them. Germline values: CDR1 MGHDK, CDR2 SYGVNS. The CDR3 has 12 amino acids.

This chain links TRBV12-3 or TRBV12-4 with TRBJ2-2, with 8 bases that match TRBD1. The trim removed 6 bases at V and 6 bases at J, leaving 9 bases unmatched. This CDR3 has 15 residues. Here the CDR3 reads CASRGQGQSSGELFF. CDR3 in DNA: TGTGCCAGCAGAGGACAGGGTCAGAGTTCCGGGGAGCTGTTTTTT.

This chain joins TRBV15 and TRBJ2-3; 9 bases agree with TRBD2. In germline, CDR1 is LNHNV, CDR2 YYDKDF (reference sequence). The CDR3 loop spans 14 amino acids. V trimming: 5 bases; J trimming: 9 bases; junction bases outside the gene matches: 9. CDR3 in amino acids: CATSLRGGLRTQYF. CDR3 sequence (DNA): TGTGCCACCAGCTTGCGGGGGGGCCTTCGGACGCAGTATTTT.

This clonotype was observed a few times. The chain uses TRBV20-1 and TRBJ1-2; TRBD1 agrees at 8 bases. The CDR3 is made up of 14 amino acids. CDR1 is DFQATT and CDR2 is SNEGSKA in the germline V gene (reference sequence). The ends lost 3 bases at V and 6 bases at J; junction bases unmatched: 9. CDR3 region: CSARIPGGVDGYTF. The CDR3 DNA sequence: TGCAGTGCTAGGATTCCAGGGGGCGTCGATGGCTACACCTTC.

In its sample, this clonotype was seen many times. The rearrangement uses TRBV2 and TRBJ1-2; D unresolved. The CDR3 totals 13 residues. V lost 9 bases, J lost 2 bases, and 13 bases lay in between. The germline V gene encodes CDR1 SNHLY and CDR2 FYNNEI. CDR3 bases: TGTGCCAGACATAGCTGGGCCAACTATGGCTACACCTTC. Encoded protein: CARHSWANYGYTF.

This clonotype has a count of ten or more. The chain combines TRBV7-9 with TRBJ1-6; D gene unclear. This CDR3 is built from 16 residues. V was cut by 0 bases and J by 5 bases, with 11 bases left in between. Looked up from germline, CDR1 is SEHNR and CDR2 is FQNEAQ (reference sequence). CDR3 DNA sequence: TGTGCCAGCAGCTTAGCGGCAGGCCCCAATAATTCACCCCTCCACTTT. It specifies CASSLAAGPNNSPLHF.

The chain has TRBV2 and TRBJ2-7, with 7 bases identical to TRBD2. Germline trimming cut 6 bases from V and 6 bases from J; bases unmatched to any gene: 11. This CDR3 spans 14 amino acids. Germline CDR1 and CDR2: SNHLY and FYNNEI. CDR3 protein: CASSLTRLAAEQYF. The CDR3 DNA reads TGTGCCAGCAGCCTCACAAGACTAGCCGCCGAGCAGTACTTC.

The chain uses TRBV24-1 and TRBJ1-5; tentative D call: TRBD1 (5 bases). The V gene lost 12 bases and the J gene lost 7 bases, with 18 bases spanning the gap. The CDR3 spans 13 residues. In germline, CDR1 is KGHDR, CDR2 SFDVKD. CDR3 bases: TGTGCCTGGAGTGTCCGGGGGGAACAGCCCCAGCATTTT. Translating gives CAWSVRGEQPQHF.

This clonotype was detected a few times. This chain connects TRBV7-9 to TRBJ2-2, with D perhaps matching TRBD1 or TRBD2 (6 bases each). CDR1 is SEHNR, CDR2 FQNEAQ, per germline (reference sequence). The CDR3 spans 15 residues. Trimming removed 5 bases from V and 5 bases from J, with 15 bases in between. CDR3 DNA: TGTGCCAGCAGCCCTAGGGGGGTGAGGACCGGGGAGCTGTTTTTT. Its translation: CASSPRGVRTGELFF.

The V and J genes are TRBV25-1 and TRBJ2-2; D is ambiguous. The germline gives CDR1 MGHDK, CDR2 SYGVNS. The CDR3 spans 14 residues. The ends were cut back, 5 bases at V and 0 bases at J, with 7 bases in the middle. The CDR3 is CASSSTTNTGELFF. CDR3 bases: TGTGCCAGCAGTTCAACGACGAACACCGGGGAGCTGTTTTTT.

In the case of this clonotype: An end of the junction does not agree with germline; a read error may underlie this. The chain has TRBV10-3 and TRBJ1-6; no firm D call. Germline CDR1 ENHRY, CDR2 SYGVKD. This CDR3 is 12 amino acids long. DNA for the CDR3: TGTGCCAGCAGTGATGGGTATTCGGCCCTCCACTTT. It specifies CASSDGYSALHF.

Of note for this clonotype: At one boundary the junction diverges from the germline segment, which might be a read error. The rearrangement uses TRBV24-1 and TRBJ1-5, with unresolved D. CDR3 size: 13 residues. Germline lookup yields CDR1 KGHDR and CDR2 SFDVKD. CDR3 DNA: TGTGCCAGCAGTTTTCAGATTTATCAGCCCCAGCATTTT. It encodes CASSFQIYQPQHF.

Remarks on this clonotype: A much larger clone lies one base from this, so it may be a read error. It is likely a read error, because the conserved phenylalanine at the end of the CDR3 is missing. V is TRBV7-2 and J is TRBJ1-2; D may be TRBD1 (5 bases). Between the trimmed V and J ends, which lost 0 bases and 5 bases, there was a span of 10 bases. Germline-derived CDR1 and CDR2 are SGHTA and FQGNSA. This CDR3 has 14 amino acids. Here the CDR3 DNA reads TGTGCCAGCAGCTTAGCGGGGGAGGGGTATGGCTACACCATC. This encodes CASSLAGEGYGYTI.

To note about this clonotype: A clone one base away is much larger, so this may be a read error. V gene TRBV19 combines with J gene TRBJ1-1, with 7 bases aligning to TRBD1. This CDR3 is built from 12 residues. V lost 7 bases and J lost 8; bases outside the gene matches: 7. Per the germline V gene, CDR1 is LNHDA and CDR2 is SQIVND (reference sequence). DNA for the CDR3: TGTGCCAGTAACCAGGGGGTGAGGGAAGCTTTCTTT. It is translated as CASNQGVREAFF.

V is TRBV20-1 and J is TRBJ1-4; no firm D call. The ends were cut back, 3 bases at V and 0 bases at J, with 11 bases in the middle. Germline values: CDR1 DFQATT, CDR2 SNEGSKA (reference sequence). The CDR3 has 15 residues. The CDR3 loop is CSASAWAATNEKLFF. In DNA, the CDR3 is TGCAGTGCTAGTGCCTGGGCCGCAACTAATGAAAAACTGTTTTTT.

This clonotype appeared many times. V usage is TRBV29-1 and J usage is TRBJ2-5, with 8 nucleotides matching TRBD1. The J segment lost 3 bases and the V segment lost 0 bases, leaving 9 bases of the junction unmatched. This CDR3 has 16 residues. Germline CDR1 reads SQVTM; CDR2 reads ANQGSEA. As DNA, the CDR3 is TGCAGCGTTGAAGATCTTCTCGGACAGGGCGAAGAGACCCAGTACTTC. This codes for CSVEDLLGQGEETQYF.

This clonotype was observed many times. This sequence joins TRBV12-3 or TRBV12-4 and TRBJ2-5; TRBD2 matches 7 bases. This CDR3 region has 16 residues. V lost 2 bases to trimming and J lost 0 bases; unmatched junction nucleotides: 6. CDR3 in amino acids: CASSLSRGSYQETQYF. As DNA, the CDR3 is TGTGCCAGCAGTTTATCTCGCGGGAGTTACCAAGAGACCCAGTACTTC.

This clonotype showed up just a few times. This sequence joins TRBV7-9 and TRBJ1-2, with D perhaps TRBD1 (5 bases). This CDR3 comprises 16 residues. Deletions cut 9 bases from V and 5 bases from J, with 25 bases between. Germline CDR1 reads SEHNR; CDR2 reads FQNEAQ (reference sequence). CDR3 in DNA: TGTGCCAGTGAAAAGTGGCCCCGACAGAGATGGTATGGCTACACCTTC. It is translated as CASEKWPRQRWYGYTF.

Comments on this clonotype: One junction end disagrees with the germline gene, perhaps due to a read error. V usage is TRBV2 and J usage is TRBJ1-1; D is possibly TRBD1 (6 bases). Germline assignment: CDR1 SNHLY and CDR2 FYNNEI. This CDR3 has 9 amino acids. The CDR3 DNA reads as TGTGCCAGCAGTTTCGGGGGGGCCTTT. This translates into CASSFGGAF.

This clonotype was counted between two and nine times. The chain employs TRBV2 and TRBJ2-2; no clear D. Per germline, CDR1 SNHLY and CDR2 FYNNEI. The V and J ends lost 6 bases and 7 bases respectively, with 9 bases between them. The CDR3 loop spans 12 amino acids. The DNA for the CDR3 is TGTGCCAGCAGGATGGATGGCGGGGAGCTGTTTTTT. Translating gives CASRMDGGELFF.

This clonotype came up many times. DNA of the CDR3: TGTGCCACCAGCAGAGGCGGGACCTACGAGCAGTACTTC. It codes for CATSRGGTYEQYF. The chain is built from TRBV15 and TRBJ2-7; possible D gene TRBD2, 6 bases. The CDR3 spans 13 residues. Germline V gives CDR1 LNHNV, CDR2 YYDKDF (reference sequence). The germline V and J ends were trimmed by 1 base and 2 bases, with 6 bases remaining between them.